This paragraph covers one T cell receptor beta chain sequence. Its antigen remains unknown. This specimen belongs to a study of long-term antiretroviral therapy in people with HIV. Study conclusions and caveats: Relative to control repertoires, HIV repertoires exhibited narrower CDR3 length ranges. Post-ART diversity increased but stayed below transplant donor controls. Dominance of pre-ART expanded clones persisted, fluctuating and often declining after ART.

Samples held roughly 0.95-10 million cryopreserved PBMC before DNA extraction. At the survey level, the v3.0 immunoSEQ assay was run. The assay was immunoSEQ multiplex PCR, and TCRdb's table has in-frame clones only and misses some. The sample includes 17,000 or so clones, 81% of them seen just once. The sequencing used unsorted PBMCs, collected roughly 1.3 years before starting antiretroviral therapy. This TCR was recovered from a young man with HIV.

This CDR3 is CTSSQDLNEGAHNEQFF. The DNA for the CDR3 is TGCACCAGCAGCCAAGATTTGAATGAGGGGGCCCACAATGAGCAGTTCTTC. The chain employs TRBV1 and TRBJ2-1; TRBD1 is taken as the D call from the table, unchecked against the DNA. TRBV1 counts as a pseudogene. This CDR3 is built from 17 residues.